The clone carrying this T cell receptor (beta chain) appeared a few times. Its antigen is still unknown. Unique molecular identifiers were incorporated when the TCRbeta library was constructed. TCRdb itself ran the PCR reads through MiXCR, one entry per CDR3 protein. Counted here are 700,000 to 950,000 distinct CDR3 sequences, 16% occurring once; the ten biggest clones make up around 4.5%. The data were obtained in a study of T-cell reconstitution after alpha-beta-depleted transplantation in children. This CDR3 contains 17 residues. V lost 2 bases and J lost 2; bases outside the gene matches: 8. Germline V gene data show CDR1 as KGHDR and CDR2 as SFDVKD. Study-wide results and limits: From surviving recipient T cells and thymic progenitors came the high day-60 TCRbeta diversity observed in some patients. Most T-cell counts and diversity one year after the transplant came from T cells that were newly produced. Alpha-beta T cells about two months after transplant reportedly derived from several hundred expanded graft clones.

The clonotype was recovered from a male patient younger than 18 who had a stem cell transplant for acute lymphoblastic leukemia, so the T cells may come from the graft donor. J is TRBJ2-3 and V is TRBV24-1; 8 bases align to TRBD1. Here the sequenced sample was PBMCs, mostly from graft donor cells, taken 360 days after TCRalphabeta/CD19-depleted stem cell transplant. The CDR3 coding sequence is TGTGCCACCAGTGATTCCCACGGGACAGGCTACACAGATACGCAGTATTTT. This encodes CATSDSHGTGYTDTQYF.